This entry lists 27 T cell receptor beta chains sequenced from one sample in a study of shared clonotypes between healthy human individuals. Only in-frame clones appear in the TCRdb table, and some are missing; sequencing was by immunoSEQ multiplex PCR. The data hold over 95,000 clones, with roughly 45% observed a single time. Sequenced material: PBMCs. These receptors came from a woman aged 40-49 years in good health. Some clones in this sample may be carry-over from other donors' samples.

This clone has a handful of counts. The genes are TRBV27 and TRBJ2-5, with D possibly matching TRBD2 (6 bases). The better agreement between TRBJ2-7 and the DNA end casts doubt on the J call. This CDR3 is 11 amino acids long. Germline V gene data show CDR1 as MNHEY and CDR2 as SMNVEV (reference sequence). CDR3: CASREGYEQYF. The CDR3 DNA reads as TGTGCCAGCAGGGAGGGGTACGAGCAGTACTTC.

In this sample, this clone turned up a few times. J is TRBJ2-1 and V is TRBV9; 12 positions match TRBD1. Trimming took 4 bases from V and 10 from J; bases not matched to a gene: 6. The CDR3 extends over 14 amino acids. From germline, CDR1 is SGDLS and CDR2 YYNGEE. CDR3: CASSPGQGAEEQFF. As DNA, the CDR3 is TGTGCCAGCAGCCCGGGACAGGGGGCTGAAGAGCAGTTCTTC.

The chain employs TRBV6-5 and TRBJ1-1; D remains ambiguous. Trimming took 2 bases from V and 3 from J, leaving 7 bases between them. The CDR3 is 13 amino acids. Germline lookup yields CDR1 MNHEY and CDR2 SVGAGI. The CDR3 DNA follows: TGTGCCAGCAGTTACAAGGGATACACTGAAGCTTTCTTT. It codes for CASSYKGYTEAFF.

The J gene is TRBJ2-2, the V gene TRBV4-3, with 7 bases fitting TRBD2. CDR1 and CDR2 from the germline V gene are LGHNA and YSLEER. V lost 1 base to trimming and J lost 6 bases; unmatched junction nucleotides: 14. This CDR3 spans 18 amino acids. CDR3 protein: CASSQGIGNSGFSGELFF. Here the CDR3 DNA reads TGCGCCAGCAGCCAAGGGATTGGTAATAGCGGGTTTTCCGGGGAGCTGTTTTTT.

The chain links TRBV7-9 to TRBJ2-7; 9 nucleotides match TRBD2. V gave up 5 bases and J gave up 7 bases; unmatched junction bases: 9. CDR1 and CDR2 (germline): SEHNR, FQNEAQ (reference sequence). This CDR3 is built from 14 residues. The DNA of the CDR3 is TGTGCCAGCAGCCCCGGGGTAGCGGGAGAGGAGCAGTACTTC. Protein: CASSPGVAGEEQYF. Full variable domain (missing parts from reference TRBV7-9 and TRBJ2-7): DTGVSQNPRHKITKRGQNVTFRCDPISEHNRLYWYRQTLGQGPEFLTYFQNEAQLEKSRLLSDRFSAERPKGSFSTLEIQRTEQGDSAMYLCASSPGVAGEEQYFGPGTRLTVT.

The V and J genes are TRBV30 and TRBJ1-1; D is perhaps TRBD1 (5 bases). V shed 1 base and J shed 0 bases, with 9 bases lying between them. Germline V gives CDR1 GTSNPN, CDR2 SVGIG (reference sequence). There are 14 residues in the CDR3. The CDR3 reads CAWSGGRMNTEAFF. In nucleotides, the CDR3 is TGTGCCTGGAGTGGGGGACGAATGAACACTGAAGCTTTCTTT.

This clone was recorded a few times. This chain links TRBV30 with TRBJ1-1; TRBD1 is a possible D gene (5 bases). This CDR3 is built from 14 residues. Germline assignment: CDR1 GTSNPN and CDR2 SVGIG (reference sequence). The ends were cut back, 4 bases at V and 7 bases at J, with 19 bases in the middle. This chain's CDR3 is CAWTWGGGTSEAFF. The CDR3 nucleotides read TGTGCCTGGACCTGGGGCGGGGGTACGAGTGAAGCTTTCTTT.

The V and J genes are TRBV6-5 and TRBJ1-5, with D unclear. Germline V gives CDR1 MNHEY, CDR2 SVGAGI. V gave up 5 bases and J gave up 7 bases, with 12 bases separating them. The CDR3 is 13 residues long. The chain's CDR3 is CASSPDRQQPQHF. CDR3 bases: TGTGCCAGCAGTCCGGATAGACAACAGCCCCAGCATTTT.

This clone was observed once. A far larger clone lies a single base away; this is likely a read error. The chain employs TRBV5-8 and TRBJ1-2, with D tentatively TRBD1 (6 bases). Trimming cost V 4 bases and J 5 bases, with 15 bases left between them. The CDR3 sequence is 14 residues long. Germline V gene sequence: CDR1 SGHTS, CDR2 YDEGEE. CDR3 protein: CASSLGQTWYGYTF. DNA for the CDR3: TGTGCCAGCAGCCTTGGACAGACTTGGTATGGCTACACCTTC. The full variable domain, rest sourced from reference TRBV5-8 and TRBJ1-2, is EAGVTQSPTHLIKTRGQQATLRCSPISGHTSVYWYQQALGLGLQFLLWYDEGEERNRGNFPPRFSGRQFPNYSSELNVNALELEDSALYLCASSLGQTWYGYTFGSGTRLTVV.

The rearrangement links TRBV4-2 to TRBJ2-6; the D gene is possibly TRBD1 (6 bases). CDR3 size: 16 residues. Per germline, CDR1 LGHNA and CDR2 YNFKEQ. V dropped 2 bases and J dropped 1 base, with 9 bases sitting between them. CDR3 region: CASSQSTGSGANVLTF. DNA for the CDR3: TGTGCCAGCAGCCAATCGACAGGTTCTGGGGCCAACGTCCTGACTTTC.

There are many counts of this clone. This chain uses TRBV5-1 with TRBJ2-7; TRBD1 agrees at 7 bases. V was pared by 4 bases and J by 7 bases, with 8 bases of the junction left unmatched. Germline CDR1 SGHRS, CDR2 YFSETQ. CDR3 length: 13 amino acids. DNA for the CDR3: TGCGCCAGCAGCCCGGGACAGCGTGAGGAGCAGTACTTC. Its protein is CASSPGQREEQYF.

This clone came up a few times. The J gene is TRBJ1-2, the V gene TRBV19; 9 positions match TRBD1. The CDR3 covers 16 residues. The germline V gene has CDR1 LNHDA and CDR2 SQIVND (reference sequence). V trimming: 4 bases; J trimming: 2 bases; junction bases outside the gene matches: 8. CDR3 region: CASSTSTGTGNYGYTF. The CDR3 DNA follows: TGTGCCAGTAGTACAAGCACCGGGACAGGGAACTATGGCTACACCTTC.

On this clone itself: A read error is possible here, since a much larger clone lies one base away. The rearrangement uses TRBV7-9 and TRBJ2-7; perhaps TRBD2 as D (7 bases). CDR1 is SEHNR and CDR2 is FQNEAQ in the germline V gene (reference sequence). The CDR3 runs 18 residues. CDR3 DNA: TGTGTCAGCAGCCACCCGCCGAGGGGGAGGGCCCAAACTTACGAGCAGTACTTC. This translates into CVSSHPPRGRAQTYEQYF.

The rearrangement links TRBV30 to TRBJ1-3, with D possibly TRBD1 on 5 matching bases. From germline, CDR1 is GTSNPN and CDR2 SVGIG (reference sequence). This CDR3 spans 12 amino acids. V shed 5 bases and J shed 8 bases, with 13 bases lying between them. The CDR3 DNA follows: TGTGCCTGGGAGAGGGGTAGGGACACCATATATTTT. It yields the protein CAWERGRDTIYF.

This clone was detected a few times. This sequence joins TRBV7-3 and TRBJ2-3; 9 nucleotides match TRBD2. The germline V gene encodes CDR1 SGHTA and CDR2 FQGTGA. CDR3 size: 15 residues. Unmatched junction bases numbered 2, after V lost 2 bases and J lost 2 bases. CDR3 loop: CASSLAGGYTDTQYF. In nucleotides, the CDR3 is TGTGCCAGCAGCTTAGCGGGAGGGTACACAGATACGCAGTATTTT. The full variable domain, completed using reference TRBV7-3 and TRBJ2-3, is GAGVSQTPSNKVTEKGKYVELRCDPISGHTALYWYRQSLGQGPEFLIYFQGTGAADDSGLPNDRFFAVRPEGSVSTLKIQRTERGDSAVYLCASSLAGGYTDTQYFGPGTRLTVL.

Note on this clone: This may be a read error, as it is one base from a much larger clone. The CDR3 here is CVSSQSRGNEKLFF. Here the CDR3 DNA reads TGCGTCAGCAGCCAATCACGAGGGAATGAAAAACTGTTTTTT. This chain uses TRBV4-1 with TRBJ1-4; no clear D gene. Germline V gene sequence: CDR1 MGHRA, CDR2 YSYEKL. CDR3 size: 14 residues.

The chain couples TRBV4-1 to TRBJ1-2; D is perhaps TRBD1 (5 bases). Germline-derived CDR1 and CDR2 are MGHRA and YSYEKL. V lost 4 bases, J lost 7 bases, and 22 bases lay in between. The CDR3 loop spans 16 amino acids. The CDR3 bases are TGCGCCAGCAGCCGGATCATTTTAGAGGGGACGGGTGGCTACACCTTC. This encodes CASSRIILEGTGGYTF.

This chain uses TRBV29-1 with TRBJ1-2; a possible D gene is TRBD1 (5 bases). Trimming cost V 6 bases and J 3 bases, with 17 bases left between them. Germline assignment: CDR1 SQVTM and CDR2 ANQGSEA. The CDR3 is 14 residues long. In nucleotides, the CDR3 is TGCAGCGTGGGGGGTCCTAACCGGGACTATGGCTACACCTTC. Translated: CSVGGPNRDYGYTF.

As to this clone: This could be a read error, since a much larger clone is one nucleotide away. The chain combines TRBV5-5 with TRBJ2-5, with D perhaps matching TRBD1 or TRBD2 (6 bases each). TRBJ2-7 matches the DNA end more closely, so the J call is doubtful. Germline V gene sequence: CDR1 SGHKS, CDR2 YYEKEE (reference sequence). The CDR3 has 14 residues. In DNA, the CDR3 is TGTGCCAGCAGCGGGGGGCGAGTGCCTGGCGAGCAGTACTTC. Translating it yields CASSGGRVPGEQYF.

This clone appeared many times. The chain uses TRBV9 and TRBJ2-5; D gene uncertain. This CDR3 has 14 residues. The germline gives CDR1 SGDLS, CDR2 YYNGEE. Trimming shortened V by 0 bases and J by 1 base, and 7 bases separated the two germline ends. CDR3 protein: CASSVAPLQETQYF. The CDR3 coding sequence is TGTGCCAGCAGCGTAGCGCCCCTCCAAGAGACCCAGTACTTC.

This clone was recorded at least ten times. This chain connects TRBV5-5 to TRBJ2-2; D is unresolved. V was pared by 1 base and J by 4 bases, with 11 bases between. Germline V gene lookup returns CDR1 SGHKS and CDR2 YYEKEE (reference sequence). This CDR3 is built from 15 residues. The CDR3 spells CASSLNPGFTGELFF. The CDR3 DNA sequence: TGTGCCAGCAGCTTGAATCCGGGTTTCACCGGGGAGCTGTTTTTT.

DNA for the CDR3: TGTGCCAGCACAAAAGAAGGGGGGCAACTCTATGGCTACACCTTC. Translation gives CASTKEGGQLYGYTF. The chain joins TRBV18 to TRBJ1-2; TRBD1 might be the D (6 bases). Per germline, CDR1 KGHSH and CDR2 LQKENI. The CDR3 has 15 amino acids. The V end was cut by 8 bases, the J end by 4 bases, with 20 bases between.

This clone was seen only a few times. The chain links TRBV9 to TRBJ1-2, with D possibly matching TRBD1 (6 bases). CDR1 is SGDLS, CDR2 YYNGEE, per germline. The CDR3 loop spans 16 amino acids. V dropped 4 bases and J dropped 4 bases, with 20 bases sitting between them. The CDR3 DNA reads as TGTGCCAGCAGCCCAGTTCAAGGACAGCGGAGCTATGGCTACACCTTC. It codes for CASSPVQGQRSYGYTF.

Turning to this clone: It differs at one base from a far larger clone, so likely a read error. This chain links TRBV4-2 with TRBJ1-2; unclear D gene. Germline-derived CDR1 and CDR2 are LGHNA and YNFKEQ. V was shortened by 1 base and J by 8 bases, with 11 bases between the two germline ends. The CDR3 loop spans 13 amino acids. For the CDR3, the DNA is TGTGCCAGCAGCCAAGTATATCAAGGCGGCTACACCTTC. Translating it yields CASSQVYQGGYTF.

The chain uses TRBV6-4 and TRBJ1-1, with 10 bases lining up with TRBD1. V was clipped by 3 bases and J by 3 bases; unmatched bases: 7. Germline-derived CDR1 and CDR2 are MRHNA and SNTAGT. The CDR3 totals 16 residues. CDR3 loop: CASSESTGGEYTEAFF. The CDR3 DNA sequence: TGTGCCAGCAGTGAATCGACAGGGGGCGAGTACACTGAAGCTTTCTTT.

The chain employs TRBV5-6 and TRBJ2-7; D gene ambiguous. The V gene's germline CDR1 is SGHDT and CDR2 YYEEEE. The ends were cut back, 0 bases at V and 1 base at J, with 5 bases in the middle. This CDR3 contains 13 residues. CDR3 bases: TGTGCCAGCAGCTTGGAAGAATCCTACGAGCAGTACTTC. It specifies CASSLEESYEQYF.

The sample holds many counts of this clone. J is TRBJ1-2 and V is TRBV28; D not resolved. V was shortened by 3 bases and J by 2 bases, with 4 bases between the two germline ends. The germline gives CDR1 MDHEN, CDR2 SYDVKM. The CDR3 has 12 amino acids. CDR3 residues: CASSLANYGYTF. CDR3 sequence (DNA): TGTGCCAGCAGTTTGGCGAACTATGGCTACACCTTC.